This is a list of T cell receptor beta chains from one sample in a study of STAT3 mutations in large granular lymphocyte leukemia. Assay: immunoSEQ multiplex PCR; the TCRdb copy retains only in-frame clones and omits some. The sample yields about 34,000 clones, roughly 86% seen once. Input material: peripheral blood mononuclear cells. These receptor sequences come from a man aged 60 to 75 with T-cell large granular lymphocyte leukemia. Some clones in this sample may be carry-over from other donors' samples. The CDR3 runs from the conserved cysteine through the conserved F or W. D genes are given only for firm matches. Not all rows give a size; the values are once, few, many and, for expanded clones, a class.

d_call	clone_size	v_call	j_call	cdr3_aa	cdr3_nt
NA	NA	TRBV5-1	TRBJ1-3	CASSLPDRSSGNTIYF	TGCGCCAGCAGCTTGCCGGACCGAAGCTCTGGAAACACCATATATTTT
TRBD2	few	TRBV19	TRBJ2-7	CASKLTSGTYEQYF	TGTGCCAGTAAGTTGACTAGCGGAACCTACGAGCAGTACTTC
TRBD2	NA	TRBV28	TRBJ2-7	CASSLMGRLAGPHEQYF	TGTGCCAGCAGTTTGATGGGTCGGCTAGCGGGACCTCACGAGCAGTACTTC
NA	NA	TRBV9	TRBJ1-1	CASSPQTVRAEAFF	TGTGCCAGCAGCCCACAGACAGTACGAGCTGAAGCTTTCTTT
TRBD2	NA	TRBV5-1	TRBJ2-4	CASSLGLAGGPGKNIQYF	TGCGCCAGCAGCTTGGGACTAGCGGGAGGGCCGGGCAAAAACATTCAGTACTTC
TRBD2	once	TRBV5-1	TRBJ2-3	CASSLERETDTQYF	TGCGCCAGCAGCTTGGAGCGGGAGACAGATACGCAGTATTTT
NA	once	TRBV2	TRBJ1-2	CASSEPTGSDGYTF	TGTGCCAGCAGTGAACCGACAGGATCTGATGGCTACACCTTC
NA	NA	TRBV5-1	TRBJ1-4	CASTRQAGGNEKLFF	TGCGCCAGCACGAGACAGGCCGGGGGGAATGAAAAACTGTTTTTT
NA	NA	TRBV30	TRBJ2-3	CAWSDPNGADTQYF	TGTGCCTGGAGTGACCCAAACGGGGCAGATACGCAGTATTTT
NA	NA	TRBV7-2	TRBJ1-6	CASSLAATRIGSPLHF	TGTGCCAGCAGCTTAGCGGCCACCAGGATAGGCTCACCCCTCCACTTT
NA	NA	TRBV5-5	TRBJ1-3	CASSRDFSGNTIYF	TGTGCCAGCAGCAGGGACTTCTCTGGAAACACCATATATTTT
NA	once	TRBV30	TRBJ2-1	CAWTPRPDLPDNEQFF	TGTGCCTGGACCCCCCGACCGGACTTACCCGACAATGAGCAGTTCTTC
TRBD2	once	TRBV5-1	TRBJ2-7	CASSRTSGSYYEQYF	TGCGCCAGCAGCCGGACTAGCGGGAGTTACTACGAGCAGTACTTC
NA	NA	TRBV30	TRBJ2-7	CAWSVQSGSYEQYF	TGTGCCTGGAGTGTACAGTCAGGGTCCTACGAGCAGTACTTC
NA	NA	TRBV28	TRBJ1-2	CASSRENPNYGYTF	TGTGCCAGCAGTCGAGAGAACCCTAACTATGGCTACACCTTC
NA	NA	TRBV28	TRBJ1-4	CASSLPPRNEKLFF	TGTGCCAGCAGTCTTCCCCCTCGGAATGAAAAACTGTTTTTT
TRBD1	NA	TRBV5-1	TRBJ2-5	CASSLGNRGRGTETQYF	TGCGCCAGCAGCTTGGGGAACAGGGGGCGAGGGACGGAGACCCAGTACTTC
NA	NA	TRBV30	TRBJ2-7	CAWSPRRMRGRGKSSYEQYF	TGTGCCTGGAGTCCCCGAAGGATGCGCGGTCGTGGAAAAAGCTCCTACGAGCAGTACTTC
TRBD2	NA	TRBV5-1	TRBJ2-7	CASSLVVAGDNEQYF	TGCGCCAGCAGCTTGGTGGTAGCGGGAGATAACGAGCAGTACTTC
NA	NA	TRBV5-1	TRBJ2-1	CASSIMGEYNEQFF	TGCGCCAGCAGCATAATGGGGGAGTACAATGAGCAGTTCTTC
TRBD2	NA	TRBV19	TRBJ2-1	CASTMTSGSYYNEQFF	TGTGCCAGTACCATGACTAGCGGGAGTTACTACAATGAGCAGTTCTTC
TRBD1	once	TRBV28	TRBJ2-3	CASSSYRGQDTQYF	TGTGCCAGCAGTTCCTACAGGGGGCAGGATACGCAGTATTTT
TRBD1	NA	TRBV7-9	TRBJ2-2	CASSIPGQLKVGELFF	TGTGCCAGCAGCATACCGGGACAGTTAAAAGTCGGGGAGCTGTTTTTT
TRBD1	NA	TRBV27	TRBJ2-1	CASSSNRGRGNEQFF	TGTGCCAGCAGTTCAAACAGGGGACGAGGGAATGAGCAGTTCTTC
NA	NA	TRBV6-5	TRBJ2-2	CASSPRVGATGELFF	TGTGCCAGCAGTCCCCGAGTGGGAGCCACCGGGGAGCTGTTTTTT
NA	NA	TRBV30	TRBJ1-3	CAWSVSGIFSGNTIYF	TGTGCCTGGAGTGTATCGGGAATATTCTCTGGAAACACCATATATTTT
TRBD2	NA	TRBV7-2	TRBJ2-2	CASSLASGRVNTGELFF	TGTGCCAGCAGCTTAGCTAGCGGGAGGGTGAACACCGGGGAGCTGTTTTTT
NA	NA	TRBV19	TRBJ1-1	CASSDFTSGSVNTEAFF	TGTGCCAGTAGCGACTTCACGTCAGGGTCGGTGAACACTGAAGCTTTCTTT
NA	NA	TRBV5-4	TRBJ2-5	CASSLWAEETQYF	TGTGCCAGCAGCTTGTGGGCGGAAGAGACCCAGTACTTC
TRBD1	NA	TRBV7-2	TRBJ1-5	CASSSLRDRGRQPQHF	TGTGCCAGCAGCTCCCTCCGGGACAGGGGGCGGCAGCCCCAGCATTTT
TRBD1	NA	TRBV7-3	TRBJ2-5	CASSPTGLQETQYF	TGTGCCAGCAGCCCGACAGGGTTACAAGAGACCCAGTACTTC